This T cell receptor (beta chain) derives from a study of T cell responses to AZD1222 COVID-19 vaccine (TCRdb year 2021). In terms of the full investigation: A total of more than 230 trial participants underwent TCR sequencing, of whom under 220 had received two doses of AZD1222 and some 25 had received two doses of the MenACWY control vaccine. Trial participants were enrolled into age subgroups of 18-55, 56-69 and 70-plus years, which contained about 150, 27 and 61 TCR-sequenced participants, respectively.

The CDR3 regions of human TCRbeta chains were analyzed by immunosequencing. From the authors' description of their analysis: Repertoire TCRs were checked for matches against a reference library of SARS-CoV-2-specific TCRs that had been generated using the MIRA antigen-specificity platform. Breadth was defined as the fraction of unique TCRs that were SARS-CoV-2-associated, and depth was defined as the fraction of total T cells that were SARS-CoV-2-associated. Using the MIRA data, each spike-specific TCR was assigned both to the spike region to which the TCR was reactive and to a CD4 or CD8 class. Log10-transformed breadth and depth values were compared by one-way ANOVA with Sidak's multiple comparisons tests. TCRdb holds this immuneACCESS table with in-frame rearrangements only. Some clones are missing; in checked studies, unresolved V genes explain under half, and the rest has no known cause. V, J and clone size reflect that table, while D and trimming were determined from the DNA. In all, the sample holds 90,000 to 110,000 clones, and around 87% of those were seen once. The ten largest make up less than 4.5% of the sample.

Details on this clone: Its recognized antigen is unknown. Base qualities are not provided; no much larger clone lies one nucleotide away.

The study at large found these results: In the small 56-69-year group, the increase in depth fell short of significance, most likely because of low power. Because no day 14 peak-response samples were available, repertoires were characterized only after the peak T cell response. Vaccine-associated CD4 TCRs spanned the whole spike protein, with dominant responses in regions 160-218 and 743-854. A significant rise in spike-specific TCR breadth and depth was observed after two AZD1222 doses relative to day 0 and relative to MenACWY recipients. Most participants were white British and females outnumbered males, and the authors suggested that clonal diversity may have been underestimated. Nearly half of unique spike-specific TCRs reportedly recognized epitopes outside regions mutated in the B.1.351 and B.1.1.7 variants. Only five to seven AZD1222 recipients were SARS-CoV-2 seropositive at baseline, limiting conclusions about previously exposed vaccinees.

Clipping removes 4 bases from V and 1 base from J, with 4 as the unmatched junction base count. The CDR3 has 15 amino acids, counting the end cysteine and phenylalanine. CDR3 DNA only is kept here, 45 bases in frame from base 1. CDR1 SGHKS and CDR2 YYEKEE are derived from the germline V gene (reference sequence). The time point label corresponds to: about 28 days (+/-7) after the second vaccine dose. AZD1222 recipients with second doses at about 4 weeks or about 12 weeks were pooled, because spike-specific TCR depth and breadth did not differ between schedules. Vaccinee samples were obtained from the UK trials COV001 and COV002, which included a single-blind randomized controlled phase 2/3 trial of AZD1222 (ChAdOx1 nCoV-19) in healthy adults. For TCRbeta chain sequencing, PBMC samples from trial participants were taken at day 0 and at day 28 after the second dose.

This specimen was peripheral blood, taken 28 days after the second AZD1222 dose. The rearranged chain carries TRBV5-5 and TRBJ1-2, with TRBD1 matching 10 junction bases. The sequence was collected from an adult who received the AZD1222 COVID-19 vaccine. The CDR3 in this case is CASSPRDRGNYGYTF. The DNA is TGTGCCAGCAGCCCCAGGGACAGGGGTAACTATGGCTACACCTTC.